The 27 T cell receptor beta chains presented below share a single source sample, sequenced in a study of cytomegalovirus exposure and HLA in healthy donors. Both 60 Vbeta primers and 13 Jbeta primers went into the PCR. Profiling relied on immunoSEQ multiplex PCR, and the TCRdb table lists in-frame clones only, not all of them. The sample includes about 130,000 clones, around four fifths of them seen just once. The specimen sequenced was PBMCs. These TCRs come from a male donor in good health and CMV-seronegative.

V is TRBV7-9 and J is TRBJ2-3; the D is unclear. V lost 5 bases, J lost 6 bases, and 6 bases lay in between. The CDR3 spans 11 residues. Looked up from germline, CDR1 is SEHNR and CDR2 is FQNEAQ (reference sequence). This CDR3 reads CASSLQDTQYF. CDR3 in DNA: TGTGCCAGCAGCCTCCAGGATACGCAGTATTTT.

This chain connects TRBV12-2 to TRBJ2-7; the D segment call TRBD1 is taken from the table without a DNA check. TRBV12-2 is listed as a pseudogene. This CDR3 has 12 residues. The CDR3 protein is CASRQAGQRQYF. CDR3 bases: TGTGCAAGTCGACAGGCCGGACAGAGGCAGTACTTC.

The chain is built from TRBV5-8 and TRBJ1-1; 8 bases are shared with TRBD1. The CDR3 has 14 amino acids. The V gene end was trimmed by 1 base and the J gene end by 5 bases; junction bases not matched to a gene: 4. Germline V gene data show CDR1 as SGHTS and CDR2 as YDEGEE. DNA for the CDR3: TGTGCCAGCAGCTTGCGGGACAGGCGAACTGAAGCTTTCTTT. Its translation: CASSLRDRRTEAFF.

Here the CDR3 reads CASSFGSNNYGYTF. The CDR3 DNA is TGCGCCAGCAGCTTCGGTAGTAATAACTATGGCTACACCTTC. V and J are TRBV5-1 and TRBJ1-2, with D unresolved. CDR1 is SGHRS, CDR2 YFSETQ, per germline. The CDR3 has 14 amino acids. Trimming removed 2 bases at V and 1 base at J, with 9 bases between.

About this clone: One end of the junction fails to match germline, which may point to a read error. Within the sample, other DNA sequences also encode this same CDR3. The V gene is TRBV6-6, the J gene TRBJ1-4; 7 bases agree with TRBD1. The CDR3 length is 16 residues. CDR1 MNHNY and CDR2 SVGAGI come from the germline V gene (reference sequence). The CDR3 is CASTGQDYIANEKLFF. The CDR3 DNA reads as TGTGCCAGCACCGGACAGGACTATATTGCTAATGAAAAGCTGTTTTTT.

CDR3 sequence: CASSRTDRGYGYTF. CDR3 sequence (DNA): TGTGCCAGCAGCCGAACGGACAGGGGCTATGGCTACACCTTC. This chain joins TRBV2 and TRBJ1-2; 9 nucleotides agree with TRBD1. Germline V CDR1 and CDR2: SNHLY, FYNNEI. This CDR3 region has 14 residues. V shed 6 bases, J shed 4 bases, and the junction held 6 bases outside the gene matches. The full variable domain, in which reference TRBV2 and TRBJ1-2 provide the parts outside the CDR3, is EPEVTQTPSHQVTQMGQEVILRCVPISNHLYFYWYRQILGQKVEFLVSFYNNEISEKSEIFDDQFSVERPDGSNFTLKIRSTKLEDSAMYFCASSRTDRGYGYTFGSGTRLTVV.

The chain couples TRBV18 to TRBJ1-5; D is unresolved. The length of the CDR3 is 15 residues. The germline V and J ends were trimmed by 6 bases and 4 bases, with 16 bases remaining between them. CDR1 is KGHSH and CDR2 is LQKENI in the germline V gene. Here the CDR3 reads CASSYLHSPNQPQHF. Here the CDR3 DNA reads TGTGCCAGCTCTTACCTACACAGTCCAAATCAGCCCCAGCATTTT.

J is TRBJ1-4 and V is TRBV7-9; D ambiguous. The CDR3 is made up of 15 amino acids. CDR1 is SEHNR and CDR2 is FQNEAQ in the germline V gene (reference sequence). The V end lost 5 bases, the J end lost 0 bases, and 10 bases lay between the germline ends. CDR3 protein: CASSQWGATNEKLFF. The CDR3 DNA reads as TGTGCCAGCAGCCAGTGGGGAGCAACTAATGAAAAACTGTTTTTT.

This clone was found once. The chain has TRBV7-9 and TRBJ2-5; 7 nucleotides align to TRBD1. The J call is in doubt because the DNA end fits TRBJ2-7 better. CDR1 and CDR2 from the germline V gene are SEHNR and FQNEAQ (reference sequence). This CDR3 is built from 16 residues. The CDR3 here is CASSSIGTASTYEQYF. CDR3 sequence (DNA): TGTGCCAGCAGCTCCATCGGGACAGCCTCCACCTACGAGCAGTACTTC.

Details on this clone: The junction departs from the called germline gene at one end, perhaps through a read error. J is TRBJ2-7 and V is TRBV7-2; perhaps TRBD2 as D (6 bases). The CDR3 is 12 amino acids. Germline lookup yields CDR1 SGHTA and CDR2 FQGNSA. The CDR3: CASSLNYGSLVF. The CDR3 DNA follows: TGTGCCAGCAGCTTAAATTACGGGAGCCTTGTCTTC.

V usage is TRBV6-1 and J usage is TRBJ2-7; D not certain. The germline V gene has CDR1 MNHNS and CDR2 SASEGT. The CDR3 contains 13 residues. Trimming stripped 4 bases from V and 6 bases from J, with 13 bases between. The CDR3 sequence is CASSGSMGAEQYF. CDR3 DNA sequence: TGTGCCAGCAGTGGTAGTATGGGCGCCGAGCAGTACTTC.

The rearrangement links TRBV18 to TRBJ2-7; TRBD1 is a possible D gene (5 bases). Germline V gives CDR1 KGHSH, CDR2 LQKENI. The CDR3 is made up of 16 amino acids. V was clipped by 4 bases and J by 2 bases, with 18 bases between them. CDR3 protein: CASSRLNRGNPYEQYF. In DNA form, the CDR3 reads TGTGCCAGCTCACGGTTAAATAGGGGAAATCCCTACGAGCAGTACTTC.

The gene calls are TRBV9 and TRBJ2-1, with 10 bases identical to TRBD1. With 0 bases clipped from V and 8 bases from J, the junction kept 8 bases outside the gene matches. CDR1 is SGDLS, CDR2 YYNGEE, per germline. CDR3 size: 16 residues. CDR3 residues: CASSVVWTGGEDEQFF. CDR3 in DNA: TGTGCCAGCAGCGTAGTATGGACAGGGGGAGAGGATGAGCAGTTCTTC.

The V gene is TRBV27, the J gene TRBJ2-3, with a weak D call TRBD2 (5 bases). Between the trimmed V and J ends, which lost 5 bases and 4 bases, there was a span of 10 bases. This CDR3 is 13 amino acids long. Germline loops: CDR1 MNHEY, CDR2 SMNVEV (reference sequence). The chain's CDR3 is CASSLGAADTQYF. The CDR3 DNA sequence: TGTGCCAGCAGTCTTGGAGCGGCAGATACGCAGTATTTT.

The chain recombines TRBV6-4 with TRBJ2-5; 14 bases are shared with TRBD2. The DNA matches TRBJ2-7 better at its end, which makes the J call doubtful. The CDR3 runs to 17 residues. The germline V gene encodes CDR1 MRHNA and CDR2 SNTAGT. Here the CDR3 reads CASMASGLAGGLYEQYF. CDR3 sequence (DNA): TGTGCCAGCATGGCGAGCGGACTAGCGGGGGGATTATACGAGCAGTACTTC.

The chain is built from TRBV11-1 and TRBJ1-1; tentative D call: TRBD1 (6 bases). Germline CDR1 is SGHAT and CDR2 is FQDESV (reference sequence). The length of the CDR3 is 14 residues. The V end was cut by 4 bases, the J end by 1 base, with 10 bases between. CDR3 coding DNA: TGTGCCAGCAGCTCCGGACAGCAGAACACTGAAGCTTTCTTT. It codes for CASSSGQQNTEAFF.

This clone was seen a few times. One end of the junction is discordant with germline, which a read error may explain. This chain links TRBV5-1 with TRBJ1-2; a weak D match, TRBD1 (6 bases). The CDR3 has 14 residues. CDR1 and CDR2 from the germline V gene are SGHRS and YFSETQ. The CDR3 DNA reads TGTGCCAGCAGCGTGACAGGACGTAGCTATGGCTACACCTTC. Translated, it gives CASSVTGRSYGYTF.

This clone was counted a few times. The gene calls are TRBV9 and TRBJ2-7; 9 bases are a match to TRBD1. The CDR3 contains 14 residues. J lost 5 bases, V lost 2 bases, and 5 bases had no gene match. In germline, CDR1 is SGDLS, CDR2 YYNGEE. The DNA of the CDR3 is TGTGCCAGCAGCGTGGGGACAGGGATCCACGAGCAGTACTTC. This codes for CASSVGTGIHEQYF.

In DNA, the CDR3 is TGTGCCAGTAGTGTGGACAGGGCTTTCTACAATGAGCAGTTCTTC. It encodes CASSVDRAFYNEQFF. The genes are TRBV19 and TRBJ2-1, with 8 bases fitting TRBD1. The CDR3 length is 15 residues. CDR1 LNHDA and CDR2 SQIVND come from the germline V gene (reference sequence). J gave up 3 bases and V 5 bases, and 6 bases lay outside the gene matches. Looking up the rest from reference TRBV19 and TRBJ2-1 gives the full variable domain: DGGITQSPKYLFRKEGQNVTLSCEQNLNHDAMYWYRQDPGQGLRLIYYSQIVNDFQKGDIAEGYSVSREKKESFPLTVTSAQKNPTAFYLCASSVDRAFYNEQFFGPGTRLTVL.

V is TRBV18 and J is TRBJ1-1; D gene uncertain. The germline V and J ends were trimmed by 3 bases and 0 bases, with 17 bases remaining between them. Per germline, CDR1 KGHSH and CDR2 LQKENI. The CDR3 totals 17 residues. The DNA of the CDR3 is TGTGCCAGCTCACCCCTAGCCCTAGACGTGGTGAACACTGAAGCTTTCTTT. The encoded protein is CASSPLALDVVNTEAFF.

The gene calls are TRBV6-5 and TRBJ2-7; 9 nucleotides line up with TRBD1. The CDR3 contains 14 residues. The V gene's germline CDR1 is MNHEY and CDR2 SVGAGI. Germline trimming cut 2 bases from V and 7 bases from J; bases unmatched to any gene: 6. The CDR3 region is CASSYVVGTGEQYF. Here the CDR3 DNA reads TGTGCCAGCAGTTACGTGGTAGGGACAGGGGAGCAGTACTTC.

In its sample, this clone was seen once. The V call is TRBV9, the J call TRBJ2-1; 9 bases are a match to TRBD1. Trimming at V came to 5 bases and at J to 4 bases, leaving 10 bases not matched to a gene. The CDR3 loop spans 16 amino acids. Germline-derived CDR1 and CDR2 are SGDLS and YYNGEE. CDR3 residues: CASSPRQGDVYNEQFF. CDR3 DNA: TGTGCCAGCAGTCCCCGACAGGGGGATGTATACAATGAGCAGTTCTTC.

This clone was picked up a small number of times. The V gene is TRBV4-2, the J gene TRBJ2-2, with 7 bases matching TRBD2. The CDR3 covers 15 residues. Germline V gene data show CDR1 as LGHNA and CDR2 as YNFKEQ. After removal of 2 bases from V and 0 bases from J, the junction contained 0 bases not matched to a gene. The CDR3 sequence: CASSQRGANTGELFF. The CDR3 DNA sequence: TGTGCCAGCAGCCAACGGGGGGCGAACACCGGGGAGCTGTTTTTT.

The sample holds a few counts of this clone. In DNA, the CDR3 is TGCGCCAGCAGCAAAGCTAGCGTCCAATCCTACAATGAGCAGTTCTTC. Translated, it gives CASSKASVQSYNEQFF. The chain links TRBV5-1 to TRBJ2-1; TRBD2 is a possible D gene (6 bases). This CDR3 region has 16 residues. The germline V gene encodes CDR1 SGHRS and CDR2 YFSETQ. Trimming took off 4 bases at V and 1 base at J, with 15 bases between the two ends.

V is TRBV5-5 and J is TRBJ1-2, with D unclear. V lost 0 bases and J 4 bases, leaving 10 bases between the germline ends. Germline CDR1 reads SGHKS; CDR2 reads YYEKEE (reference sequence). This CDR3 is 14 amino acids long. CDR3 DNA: TGTGCCAGCAGCTTGGCCGGGATAGCCTATGGCTACACCTTC. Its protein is CASSLAGIAYGYTF.

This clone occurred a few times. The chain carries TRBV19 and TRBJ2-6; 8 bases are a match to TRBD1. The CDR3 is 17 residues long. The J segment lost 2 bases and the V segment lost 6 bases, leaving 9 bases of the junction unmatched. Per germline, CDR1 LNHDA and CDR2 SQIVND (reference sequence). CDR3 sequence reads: CASRGQARSTGANVLTF. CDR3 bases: TGTGCCAGTAGGGGACAGGCTCGCTCTACTGGGGCCAACGTCCTGACTTTC. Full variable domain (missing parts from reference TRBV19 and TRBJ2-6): DGGITQSPKYLFRKEGQNVTLSCEQNLNHDAMYWYRQDPGQGLRLIYYSQIVNDFQKGDIAEGYSVSREKKESFPLTVTSAQKNPTAFYLCASRGQARSTGANVLTFGAGSRLTVL.

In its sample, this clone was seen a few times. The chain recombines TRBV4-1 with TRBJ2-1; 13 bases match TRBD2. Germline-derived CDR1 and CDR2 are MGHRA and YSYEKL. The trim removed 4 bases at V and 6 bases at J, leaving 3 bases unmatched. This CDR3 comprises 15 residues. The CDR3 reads CASSPLAGGANEQFF. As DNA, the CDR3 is TGCGCCAGCAGCCCACTAGCGGGGGGGGCCAATGAGCAGTTCTTC.